This T cell receptor (beta chain) came from a study of T-cell memory formation after mild COVID-19. Whole-study context: There were largely donor-specific TCR clusters.

This CDR3 has 16 residues. The V end was cut by 4 bases, the J end by 5 bases, with 17 bases between. Using constant-segment primers, 5'RACE produced TCR alpha and TCR beta cDNA libraries carrying sample barcodes and UMIs. TCRdb fed the 5' RACE reads into MiXCR, producing one record per CDR3 protein. Of 550,000 to 700,000 distinct CDR3 sequences in the sample, about a sixth were seen once. This clonotype was seen a few times. The clonotype comes from an adult woman who had mild COVID-19 (a few samples of this study predate the infection). Cell type and time point are not known. This rearrangement joins TRBV12-3 or TRBV12-4 to TRBJ2-2; D tentatively fits TRBD1 or TRBD2 (5 bases each). Input material: PBMCs or a T cell subset sorted from them (not recorded which). CDR3 sequence: CASSWGPLRWTGELFF. The DNA of the CDR3 is TGTGCCAGCAGTTGGGGACCTCTAAGGTGGACCGGGGAGCTGTTTTTT.